Each of the 13 T cell receptor beta chains below was sequenced from the same sample in a study of cytomegalovirus exposure and HLA in healthy donors. Measured with immunoSEQ multiplex PCR; TCRdb has only the in-frame clones, and not every one. The repertoire holds 260,000 or so clones, with around nine tenths as singletons. Sequences were obtained from PBMCs. All receptors derive from a man younger than 35 in good health and CMV-seronegative.

The rearrangement joins TRBV7-6 to TRBJ2-7; the D gene is possibly TRBD2 (5 bases). Trimming cost V 1 base and J 2 bases, with 12 bases left between them. This CDR3 is built from 15 residues. Germline V gene sequence: CDR1 SGHVS, CDR2 FNYEAQ. The CDR3 spells CASSLGTGSAYEQYF. For the CDR3, the DNA is TGTGCCAGCAGCTTAGGGACGGGGAGTGCCTACGAGCAGTACTTC.

This clone showed up many times. The chain employs TRBV5-4 and TRBJ1-2, with 7 nucleotides matching TRBD1. Germline loops: CDR1 SGHNT, CDR2 YYREEE (reference sequence). V lost 3 bases and J lost 6; bases outside the gene matches: 5. CDR3 length: 13 amino acids. The DNA of the CDR3 is TGTGCCAGCAGCTCAACCGGGACAGATGGCTACACCTTC. Residues: CASSSTGTDGYTF.

The chain couples TRBV7-9 to TRBJ2-7; 9 bases match TRBD1. This CDR3 is 16 amino acids long. Germline V gives CDR1 SEHNR, CDR2 FQNEAQ (reference sequence). V was clipped by 5 bases and J by 3 bases; unmatched bases: 11. The CDR3 loop reads CASSPIPGQGYYEQYF. The CDR3 region has the DNA TGTGCCAGCAGCCCGATCCCGGGACAGGGCTACTACGAGCAGTACTTC.

The rearrangement links TRBV2 to TRBJ1-4; D call uncertain. The CDR3 is 13 residues long. The germline gives CDR1 SNHLY, CDR2 FYNNEI. Trimming left V 7 bases short and J 0 bases short, with 6 bases between. This CDR3 is CASKPATNEKLFF. CDR3 DNA: TGTGCCAGCAAACCAGCAACTAATGAAAAACTGTTTTTT. The full variable domain, rest sourced from reference TRBV2 and TRBJ1-4, is EPEVTQTPSHQVTQMGQEVILRCVPISNHLYFYWYRQILGQKVEFLVSFYNNEISEKSEIFDDQFSVERPDGSNFTLKIRSTKLEDSAMYFCASKPATNEKLFFGSGTQLSVL.

This clone was detected a few times. The chain couples TRBV5-4 to TRBJ1-2; D may be TRBD1 (6 bases). In germline, CDR1 is SGHNT, CDR2 YYREEE (reference sequence). CDR3 length: 14 residues. Trimming cost V 2 bases and J 7 bases, with 15 bases left between them. CDR3 coding DNA: TGTGCCAGCAGCTTTACGGACAGAGGTCGTGGCTACACCTTC. Protein: CASSFTDRGRGYTF.

This chain uses TRBV5-6 with TRBJ2-5; maybe TRBD1 (6 bases). The CDR3 has 13 residues. The germline CDR1 and CDR2 sequences are SGHDT and YYEEEE. V was clipped by 4 bases and J by 7 bases, with 14 bases between them. This chain's CDR3 is CASSLGGGRTQYF. The CDR3, as DNA: TGTGCCAGCAGCCTGGGTGGGGGCAGGACCCAGTACTTC.

The genes are TRBV12-5 and TRBJ2-1; 12 nucleotides align to TRBD2. The ends lost 4 bases at V and 10 bases at J; junction bases unmatched: 17. CDR1 is LGHNT, CDR2 FRNRAP, per germline. This CDR3 has 18 residues. In nucleotides, the CDR3 is TGTGCTAGTGGTTCCTTCGGGGGGTCTAGCGGGAGGGCCAGGGAGCAGTTCTTC. Amino acids: CASGSFGGSSGRAREQFF. Combining the CDR3 with reference TRBV12-5 and TRBJ2-1 gives the whole variable domain DARVTQTPRHKVTEMGQEVTMRCQPILGHNTVFWYRQTMMQGLELLAYFRNRAPLDDSGMPKDRFSAEMPDATLATLKIQPSEPRDSAVYFCASGSFGGSSGRAREQFFGPGTRLTVL.

The chain employs TRBV7-9 and TRBJ2-6, with TRBD2 as a possible D gene (5 bases). V lost 5 bases to trimming and J lost 2 bases, with 10 bases between them. Germline CDR1 SEHNR, CDR2 FQNEAQ (reference sequence). This CDR3 is 15 amino acids long. In DNA, the CDR3 is TGTGCCAGCAGCCGAACCGGGGCTGGGGCCAACGTCCTGACTTTC. Protein product: CASSRTGAGANVLTF.

This sequence joins TRBV5-1 and TRBJ2-1, with TRBD1 identical over 9 bases. This CDR3 has 15 amino acids. J lost 9 bases, V lost 4 bases, and 11 bases had no gene match. CDR1 is SGHRS and CDR2 is YFSETQ in the germline V gene. This CDR3 reads CASSPGGQGAGEQFF. The CDR3 DNA reads TGCGCCAGCAGCCCGGGGGGACAGGGAGCGGGTGAGCAGTTCTTC.

J is TRBJ1-6 and V is TRBV18; 8 bases match TRBD1. Germline-derived CDR1 and CDR2 are KGHSH and LQKENI. The CDR3 length is 16 residues. V lost 4 bases to trimming and J lost 8 bases; unmatched junction nucleotides: 10. The CDR3 protein is CASSLLRAGGDSPLHF. CDR3 coding DNA: TGTGCCAGCTCACTCCTCAGGGCAGGGGGCGATTCACCCCTCCACTTT. Supplemented by reference TRBV18 and TRBJ1-6, the full variable domain reads NAGVMQNPRHLVRRRGQEARLRCSPMKGHSHVYWYRQLPEEGLKFMVYLQKENIIDESGMPKERFSAEFPKEGPSILRIQQVVRGDSAAYFCASSLLRAGGDSPLHFGNGTRLTVT.

This rearrangement joins TRBV4-1 to TRBJ2-3, with 10 bases fitting TRBD2. The CDR3 extends over 18 amino acids. The V gene end was trimmed by 1 base and the J gene end by 6 bases; junction bases not matched to a gene: 13. CDR1 MGHRA and CDR2 YSYEKL come from the germline V gene. The CDR3 DNA sequence: TGCGCCAGCAGCCAAGGAGGGCTAGCGGGGGCCGGGGGGGATACGCAGTATTTT. Translating it yields CASSQGGLAGAGGDTQYF.

The gene calls are TRBV11-2 and TRBJ2-5, with a possible D match to TRBD1 (5 bases). Germline V gene lookup returns CDR1 SGHAT and CDR2 FQNNGV. Trimming pared 5 bases from V and 4 bases from J, leaving 14 bases between. This CDR3 is 14 amino acids long. DNA of the CDR3: TGTGCCAGCAGCGCCGTGGGGCTCGGAGAGACCCAGTACTTC. This translates into CASSAVGLGETQYF.

V is TRBV7-2 and J is TRBJ2-3; D not certain. Germline V gene lookup returns CDR1 SGHTA and CDR2 FQGNSA. The germline V and J ends were trimmed by 3 bases and 2 bases, with 12 bases remaining between them. The CDR3 length is 15 residues. This CDR3 reads CASSLSRQVTDTQYF. CDR3 coding DNA: TGTGCCAGCAGCTTGTCGAGACAAGTCACAGATACGCAGTATTTT.